This entry concerns a single TCR beta chain. Its antigen is not identified. TCRdb's copy holds only in-frame clones and misses some; the assay was immunoSEQ multiplex PCR. This table holds millions of clones, roughly nine tenths found once. Each of the donors was a healthy adult who was HIV-negative and had not had a recent acute infection or vaccination. Only Caucasian adults living in Nashville, Tennessee served as donors. The record originates from a study of shared clonotypes between healthy human individuals. Overall study findings and caveats: The sharing of 4% to 5.5% of naive CD4 clonotypes was seen across a handful of donors. Lower generation probabilities were found for non-shared clonotypes than for those shared by all four donors.

The CDR3 is made up of 14 amino acids. Sequencing was done on a sample of naive CD4+ T cells sorted from blood. Subset in this sample: CD45RA+ positively selected. The clonotype was recovered from a man aged 18 to 29 in good health. This sequence joins TRBV21-1 and TRBJ2-7; no DNA check was done on the table's D call, TRBD1. TRBV21-1 is labeled a pseudogene. The CDR3 bases are TGTGCCAGCAGCAAAGACAGGGCCTCGTACGAGCAGTACTTC. Translated, it gives CASSKDRASYEQYF.